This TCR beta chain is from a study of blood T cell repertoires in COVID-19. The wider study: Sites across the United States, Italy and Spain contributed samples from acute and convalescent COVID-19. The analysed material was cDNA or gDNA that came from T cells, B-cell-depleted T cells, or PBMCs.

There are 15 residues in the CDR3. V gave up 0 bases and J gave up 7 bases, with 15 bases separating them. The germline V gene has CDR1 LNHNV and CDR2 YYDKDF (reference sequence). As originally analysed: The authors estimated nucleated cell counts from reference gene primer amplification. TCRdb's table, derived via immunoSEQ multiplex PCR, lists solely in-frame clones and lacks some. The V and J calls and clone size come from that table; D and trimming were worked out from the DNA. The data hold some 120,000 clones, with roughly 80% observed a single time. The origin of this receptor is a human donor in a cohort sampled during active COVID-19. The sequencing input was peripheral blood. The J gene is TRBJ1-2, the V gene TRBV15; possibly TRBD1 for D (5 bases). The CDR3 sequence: CATSREYSPQGGYTF. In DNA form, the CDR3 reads TGTGCCACCAGCAGAGAGTACAGCCCCCAGGGTGGCTACACCTTC.